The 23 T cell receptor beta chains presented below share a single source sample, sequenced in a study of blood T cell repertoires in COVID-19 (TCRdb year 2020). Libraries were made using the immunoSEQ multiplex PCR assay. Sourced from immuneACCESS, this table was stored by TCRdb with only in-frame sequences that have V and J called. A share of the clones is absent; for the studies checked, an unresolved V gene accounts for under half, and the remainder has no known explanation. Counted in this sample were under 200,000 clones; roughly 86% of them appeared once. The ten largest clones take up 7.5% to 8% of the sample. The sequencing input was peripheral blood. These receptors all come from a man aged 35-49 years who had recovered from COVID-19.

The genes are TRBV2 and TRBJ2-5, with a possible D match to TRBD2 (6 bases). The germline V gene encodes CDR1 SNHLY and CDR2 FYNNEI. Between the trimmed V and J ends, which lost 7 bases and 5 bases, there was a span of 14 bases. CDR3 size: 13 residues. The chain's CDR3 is CASIPRAGETQYF. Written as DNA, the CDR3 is TGTGCCAGCATCCCCAGGGCGGGGGAGACCCAGTACTTC.

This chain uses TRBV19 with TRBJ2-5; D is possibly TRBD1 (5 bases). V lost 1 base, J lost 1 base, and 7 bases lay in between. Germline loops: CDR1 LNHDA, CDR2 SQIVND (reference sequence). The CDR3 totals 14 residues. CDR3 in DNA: TGTGCCAGTAGTATAGGCCAGGGCCAAGAGACCCAGTACTTC. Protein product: CASSIGQGQETQYF.

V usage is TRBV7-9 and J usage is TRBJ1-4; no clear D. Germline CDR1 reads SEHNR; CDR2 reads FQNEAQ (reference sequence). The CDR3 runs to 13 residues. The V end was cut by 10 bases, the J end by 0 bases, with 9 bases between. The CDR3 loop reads CAIPFATNEKLFF. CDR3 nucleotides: TGTGCCATCCCTTTTGCAACTAATGAAAAACTGTTTTTT.

The CDR3 sequence is CASSQSPEGVADTQYF. CDR3 DNA sequence: TGCGCCAGCAGCCAATCACCCGAGGGAGTCGCAGATACGCAGTATTTT. The J gene is TRBJ2-3, the V gene TRBV4-3, with D possibly TRBD2 on 5 matching bases. Per the germline V gene, CDR1 is LGHNA and CDR2 is YSLEER. This CDR3 is 16 amino acids long. The V end was cut by 2 bases, the J end by 4 bases, with 16 bases between.

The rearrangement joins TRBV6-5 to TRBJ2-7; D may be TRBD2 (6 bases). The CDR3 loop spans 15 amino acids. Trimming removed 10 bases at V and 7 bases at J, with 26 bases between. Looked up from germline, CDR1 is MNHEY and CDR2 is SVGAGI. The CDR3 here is CATSRPGRDGLEQYF. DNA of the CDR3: TGTGCCACCTCACGTCCGGGGCGGGATGGCTTGGAGCAGTACTTC.

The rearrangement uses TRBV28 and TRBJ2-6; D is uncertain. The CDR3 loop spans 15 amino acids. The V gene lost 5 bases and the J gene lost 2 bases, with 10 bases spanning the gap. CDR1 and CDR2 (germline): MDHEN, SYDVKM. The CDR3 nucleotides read TGTGCCAGCAGTCAACTCCAACCTGGGGCCAACGTCCTGACTTTC. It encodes CASSQLQPGANVLTF.

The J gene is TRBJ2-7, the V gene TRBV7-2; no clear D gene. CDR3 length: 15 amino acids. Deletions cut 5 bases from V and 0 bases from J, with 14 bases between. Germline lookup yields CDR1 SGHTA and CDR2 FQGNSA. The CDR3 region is CASSGWAGLSYEQYF. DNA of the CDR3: TGTGCCAGCAGCGGTTGGGCAGGCCTCTCCTACGAGCAGTACTTC.

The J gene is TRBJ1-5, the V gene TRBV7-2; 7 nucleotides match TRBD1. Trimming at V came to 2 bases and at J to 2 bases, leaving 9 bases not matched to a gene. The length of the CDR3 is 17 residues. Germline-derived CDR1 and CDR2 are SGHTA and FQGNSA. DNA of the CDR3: TGTGCCAGCAGCTTAACCCGGACAGGCGCGGGCAATCAGCCCCAGCATTTT. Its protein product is CASSLTRTGAGNQPQHF.

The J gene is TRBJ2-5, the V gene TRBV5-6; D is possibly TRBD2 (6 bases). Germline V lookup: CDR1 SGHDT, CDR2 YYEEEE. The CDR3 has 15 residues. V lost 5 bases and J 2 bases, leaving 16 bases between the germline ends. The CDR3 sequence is CASSPEAGGQETQYF. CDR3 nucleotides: TGTGCCAGCAGTCCCGAAGCGGGCGGGCAAGAGACCCAGTACTTC.

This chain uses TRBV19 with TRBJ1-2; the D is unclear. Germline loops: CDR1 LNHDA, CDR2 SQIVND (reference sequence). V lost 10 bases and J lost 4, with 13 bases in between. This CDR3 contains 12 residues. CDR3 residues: CAIRGGSYGYTF. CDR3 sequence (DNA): TGTGCCATACGCGGCGGCAGCTATGGCTACACCTTC.

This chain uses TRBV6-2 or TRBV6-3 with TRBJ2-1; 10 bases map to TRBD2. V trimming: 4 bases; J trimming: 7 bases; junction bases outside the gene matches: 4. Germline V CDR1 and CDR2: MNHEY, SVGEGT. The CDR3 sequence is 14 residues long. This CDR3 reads CASSSLAGVNEQFF. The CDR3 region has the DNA TGTGCCAGCAGTTCGCTAGCGGGAGTAAATGAGCAGTTCTTC.

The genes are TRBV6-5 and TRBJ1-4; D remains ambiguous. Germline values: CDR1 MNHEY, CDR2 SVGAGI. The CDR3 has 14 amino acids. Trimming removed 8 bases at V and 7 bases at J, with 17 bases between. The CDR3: CASGPVGSGEKLFF. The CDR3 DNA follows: TGTGCCAGCGGCCCGGTTGGATCAGGTGAAAAACTGTTTTTT.

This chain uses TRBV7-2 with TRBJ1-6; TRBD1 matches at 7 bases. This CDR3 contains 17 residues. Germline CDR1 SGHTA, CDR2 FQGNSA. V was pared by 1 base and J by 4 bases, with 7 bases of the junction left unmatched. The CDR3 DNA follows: TGTGCCAGCAGCTTAGGGGACAGAACCACTTATAATTCACCCCTCCACTTT. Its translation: CASSLGDRTTYNSPLHF.

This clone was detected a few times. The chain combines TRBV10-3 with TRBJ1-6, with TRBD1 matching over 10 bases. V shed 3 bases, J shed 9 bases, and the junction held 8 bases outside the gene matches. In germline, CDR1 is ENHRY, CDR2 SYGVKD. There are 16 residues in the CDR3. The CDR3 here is CAISEPLRTGGSPLHF. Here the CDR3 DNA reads TGTGCCATCAGTGAACCTTTGAGGACAGGGGGTTCACCCCTCCACTTT.

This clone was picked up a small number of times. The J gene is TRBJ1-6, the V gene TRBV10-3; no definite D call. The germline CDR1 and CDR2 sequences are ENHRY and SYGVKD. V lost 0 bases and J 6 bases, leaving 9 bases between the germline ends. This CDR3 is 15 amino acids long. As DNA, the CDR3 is TGTGCCATCAGTGAGTCCCCATATAGTAATTCACCCCTCCACTTT. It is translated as CAISESPYSNSPLHF.

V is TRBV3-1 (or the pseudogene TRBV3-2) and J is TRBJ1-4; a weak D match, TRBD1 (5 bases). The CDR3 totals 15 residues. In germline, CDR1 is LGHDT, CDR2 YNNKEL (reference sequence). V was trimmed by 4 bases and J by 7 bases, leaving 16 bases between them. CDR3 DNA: TGTGCCAGCAGCCCTCATCAGGGTATGGGTGAAAAACTGTTTTTT. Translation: CASSPHQGMGEKLFF.

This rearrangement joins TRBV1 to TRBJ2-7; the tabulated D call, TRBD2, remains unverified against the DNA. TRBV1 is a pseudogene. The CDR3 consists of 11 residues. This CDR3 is CTNGRAYEQYF. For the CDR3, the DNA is TGCACCAACGGGAGGGCCTACGAGCAGTACTTC.

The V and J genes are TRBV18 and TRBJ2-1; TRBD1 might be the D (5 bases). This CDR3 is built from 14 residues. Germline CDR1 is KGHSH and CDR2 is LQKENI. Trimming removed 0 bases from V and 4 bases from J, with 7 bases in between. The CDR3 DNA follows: TGTGCCAGCTCACCACCGACAGCTTACAATGAGCAGTTCTTC. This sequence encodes CASSPPTAYNEQFF.

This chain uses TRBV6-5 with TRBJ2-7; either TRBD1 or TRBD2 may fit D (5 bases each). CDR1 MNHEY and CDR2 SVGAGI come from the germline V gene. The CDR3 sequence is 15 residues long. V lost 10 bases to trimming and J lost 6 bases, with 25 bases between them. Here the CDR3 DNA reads TGTGCCACCAGGGACCGAAGGAGCAGGGTACTCGAGCAGTACTTC. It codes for CATRDRRSRVLEQYF.

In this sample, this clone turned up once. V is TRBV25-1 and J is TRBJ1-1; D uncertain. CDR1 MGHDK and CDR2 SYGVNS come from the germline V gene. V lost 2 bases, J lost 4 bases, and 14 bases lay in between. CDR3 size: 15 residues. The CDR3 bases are TGTGCCAGCAGTGAACCTAACACCCTAGGCACTGAAGCTTTCTTT. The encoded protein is CASSEPNTLGTEAFF.

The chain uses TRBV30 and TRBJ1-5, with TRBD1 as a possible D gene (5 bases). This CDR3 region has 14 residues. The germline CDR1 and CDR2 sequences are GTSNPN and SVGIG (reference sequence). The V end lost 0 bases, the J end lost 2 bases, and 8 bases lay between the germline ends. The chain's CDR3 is CAWSVIQGNQPQHF. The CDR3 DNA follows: TGTGCCTGGAGTGTAATACAGGGCAATCAGCCCCAGCATTTT. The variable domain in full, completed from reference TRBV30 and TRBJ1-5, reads SQTIHQWPATLVQPVGSPLSLECTVEGTSNPNLYWYRQAAGRGLQLLFYSVGIGQISSEVPQNLSASRPQDRQFILSSKKLLLSDSGFYLCAWSVIQGNQPQHFGDGTRLSIL.

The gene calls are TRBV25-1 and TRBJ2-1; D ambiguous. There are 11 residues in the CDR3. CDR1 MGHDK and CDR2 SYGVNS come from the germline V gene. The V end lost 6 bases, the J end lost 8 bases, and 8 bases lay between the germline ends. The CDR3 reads CASSRVDEQFF. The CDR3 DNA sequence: TGTGCCAGCAGCCGAGTGGATGAGCAGTTCTTC.

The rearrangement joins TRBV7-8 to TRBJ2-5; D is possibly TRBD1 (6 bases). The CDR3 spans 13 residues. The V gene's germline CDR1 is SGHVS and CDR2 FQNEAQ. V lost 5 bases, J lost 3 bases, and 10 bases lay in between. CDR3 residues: CASSRNREETQYF. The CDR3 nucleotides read TGTGCCAGCAGCCGCAACAGGGAAGAGACCCAGTACTTC. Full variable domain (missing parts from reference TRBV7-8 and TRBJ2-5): GAGVSQSPRYKVAKRGQDVALRCDPISGHVSLFWYQQALGQGPEFLTYFQNEAQLDKSGLPSDRFFAERPEGSVSTLKIQRTQQEDSAVYLCASSRNREETQYFGPGTRLLVL.